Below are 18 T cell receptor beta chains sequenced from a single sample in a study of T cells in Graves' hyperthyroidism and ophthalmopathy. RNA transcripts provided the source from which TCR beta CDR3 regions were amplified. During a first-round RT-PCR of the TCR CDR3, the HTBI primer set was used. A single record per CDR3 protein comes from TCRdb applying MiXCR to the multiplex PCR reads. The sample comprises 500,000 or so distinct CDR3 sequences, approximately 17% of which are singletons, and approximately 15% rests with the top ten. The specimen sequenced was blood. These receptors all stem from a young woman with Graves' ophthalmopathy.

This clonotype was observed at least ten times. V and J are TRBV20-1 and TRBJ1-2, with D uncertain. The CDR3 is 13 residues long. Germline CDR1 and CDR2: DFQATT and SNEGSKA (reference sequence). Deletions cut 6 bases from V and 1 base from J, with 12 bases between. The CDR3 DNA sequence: TGCAGTGCCGACTCCCCGGATAACTATGGCTACACCTTC. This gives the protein CSADSPDNYGYTF.

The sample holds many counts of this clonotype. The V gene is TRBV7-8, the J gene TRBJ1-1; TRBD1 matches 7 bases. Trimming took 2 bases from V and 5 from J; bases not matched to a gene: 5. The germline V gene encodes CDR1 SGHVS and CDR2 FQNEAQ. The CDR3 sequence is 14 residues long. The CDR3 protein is CASSLTGARTEAFF. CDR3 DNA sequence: TGTGCCAGCAGCTTAACAGGGGCGCGAACTGAAGCTTTCTTT.

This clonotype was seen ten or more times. CDR3 DNA: TGCAGTGCTAGCCTCCCCACAGGGTCGAGCTCTGGAAACACCATATATTTT. Residues: CSASLPTGSSSGNTIYF. This chain joins TRBV20-1 and TRBJ1-3, with TRBD1 as a possible D gene (6 bases). In germline, CDR1 is DFQATT, CDR2 SNEGSKA (reference sequence). The CDR3 runs to 17 residues. Trimming took off 3 bases at V and 0 bases at J, with 18 bases between the two ends.

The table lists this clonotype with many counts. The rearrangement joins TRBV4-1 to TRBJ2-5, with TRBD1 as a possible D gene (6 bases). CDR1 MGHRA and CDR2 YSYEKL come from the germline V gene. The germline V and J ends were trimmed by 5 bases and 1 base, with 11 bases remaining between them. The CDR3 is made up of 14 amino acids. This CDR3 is CASSTRDTQETQYF. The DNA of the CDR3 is TGCGCCAGCAGCACTCGGGACACCCAAGAGACCCAGTACTTC.

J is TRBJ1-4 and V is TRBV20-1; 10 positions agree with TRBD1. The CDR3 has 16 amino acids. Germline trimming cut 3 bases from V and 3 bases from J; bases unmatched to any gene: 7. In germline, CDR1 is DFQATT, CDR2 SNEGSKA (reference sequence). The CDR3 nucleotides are TGCAGTGCTAGCGGGACAGGGGTGGGAGCTAATGAAAAACTGTTTTTT. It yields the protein CSASGTGVGANEKLFF.

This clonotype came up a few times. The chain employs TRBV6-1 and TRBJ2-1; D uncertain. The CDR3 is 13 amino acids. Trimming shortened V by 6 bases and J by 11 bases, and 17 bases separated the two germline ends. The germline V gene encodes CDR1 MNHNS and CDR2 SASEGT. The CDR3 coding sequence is TGTGCCAGCAGGCAAAAGCTGTTTGTTCAGCAGTTCTTC. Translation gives CASRQKLFVQQFF.

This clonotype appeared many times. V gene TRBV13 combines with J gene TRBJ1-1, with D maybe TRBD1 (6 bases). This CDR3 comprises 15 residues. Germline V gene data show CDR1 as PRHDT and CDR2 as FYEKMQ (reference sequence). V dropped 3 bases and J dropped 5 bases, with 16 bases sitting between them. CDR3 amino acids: CASSFEGRGKTEAFF. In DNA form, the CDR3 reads TGTGCCAGCAGCTTTGAGGGGAGGGGGAAAACTGAAGCTTTCTTT.

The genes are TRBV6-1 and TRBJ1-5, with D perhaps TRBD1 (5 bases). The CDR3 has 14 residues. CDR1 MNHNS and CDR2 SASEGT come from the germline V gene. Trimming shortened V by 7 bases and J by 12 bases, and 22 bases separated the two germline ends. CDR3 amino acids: CASTETVGGGGQHF. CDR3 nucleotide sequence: TGTGCCAGCACGGAGACGGTGGGTGGGGGGGGCCAGCATTTT.

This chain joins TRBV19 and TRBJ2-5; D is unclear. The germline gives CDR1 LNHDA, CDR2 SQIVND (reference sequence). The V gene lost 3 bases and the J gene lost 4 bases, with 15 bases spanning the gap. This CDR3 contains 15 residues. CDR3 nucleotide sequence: TGTGCCAGTAGTATGGGCCTGAAGTTGGGAGAGACCCAGTACTTC. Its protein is CASSMGLKLGETQYF. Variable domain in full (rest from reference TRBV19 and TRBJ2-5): DGGITQSPKYLFRKEGQNVTLSCEQNLNHDAMYWYRQDPGQGLRLIYYSQIVNDFQKGDIAEGYSVSREKKESFPLTVTSAQKNPTAFYLCASSMGLKLGETQYFGPGTRLLVL.

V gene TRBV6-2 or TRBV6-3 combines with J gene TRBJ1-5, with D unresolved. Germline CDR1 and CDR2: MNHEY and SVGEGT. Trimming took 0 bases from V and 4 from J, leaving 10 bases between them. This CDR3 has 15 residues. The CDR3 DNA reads TGTGCCAGCAGTTACTCGGTGGCCAGTAATCAGCCCCAGCATTTT. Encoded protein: CASSYSVASNQPQHF.

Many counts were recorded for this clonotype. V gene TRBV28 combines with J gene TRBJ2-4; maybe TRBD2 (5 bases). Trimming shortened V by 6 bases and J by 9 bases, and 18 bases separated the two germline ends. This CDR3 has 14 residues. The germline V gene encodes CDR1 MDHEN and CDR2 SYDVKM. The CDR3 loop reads CASSSAGLSSIQYF. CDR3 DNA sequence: TGTGCCAGCAGCTCTGCGGGTCTCTCCAGCATTCAGTACTTC. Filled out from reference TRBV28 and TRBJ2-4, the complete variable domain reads DVKVTQSSRYLVKRTGEKVFLECVQDMDHENMFWYRQDPGLGLRLIYFSYDVKMKEKGDIPEGYSVSREKKERFSLILESASTNQTSMYLCASSSAGLSSIQYFGAGTRLSVL.

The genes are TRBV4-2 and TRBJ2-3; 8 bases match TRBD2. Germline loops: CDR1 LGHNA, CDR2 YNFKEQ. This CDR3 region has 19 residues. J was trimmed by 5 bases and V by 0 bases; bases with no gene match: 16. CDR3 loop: CASSQDYARSGSVGDTQYF. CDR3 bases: TGTGCCAGCAGCCAAGATTATGCCCGCAGCGGGAGTGTCGGAGATACGCAGTATTTT.

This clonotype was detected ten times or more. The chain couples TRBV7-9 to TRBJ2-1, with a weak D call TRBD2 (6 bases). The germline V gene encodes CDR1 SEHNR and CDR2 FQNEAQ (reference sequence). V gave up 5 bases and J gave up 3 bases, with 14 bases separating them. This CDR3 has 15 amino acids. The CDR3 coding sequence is TGTGCCAGCAGCCCCGGGGCGGGGAGCTACAATGAGCAGTTCTTC. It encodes CASSPGAGSYNEQFF.

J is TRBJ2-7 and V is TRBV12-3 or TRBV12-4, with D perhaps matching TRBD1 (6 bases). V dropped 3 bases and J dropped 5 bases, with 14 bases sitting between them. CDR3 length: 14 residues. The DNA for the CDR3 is TGTGCCAGCAGTTTTACCCGTGGGGGCAACGAGCAGTACTTC. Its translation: CASSFTRGGNEQYF.

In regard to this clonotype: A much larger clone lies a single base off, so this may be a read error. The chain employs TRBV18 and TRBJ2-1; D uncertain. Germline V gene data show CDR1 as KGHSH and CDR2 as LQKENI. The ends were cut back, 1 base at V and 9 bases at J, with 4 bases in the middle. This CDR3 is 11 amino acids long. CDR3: CASSPQGEQFF. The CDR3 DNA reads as TGTGCCAGCTCACCACAGGGTGAGCAGTTCTTC.

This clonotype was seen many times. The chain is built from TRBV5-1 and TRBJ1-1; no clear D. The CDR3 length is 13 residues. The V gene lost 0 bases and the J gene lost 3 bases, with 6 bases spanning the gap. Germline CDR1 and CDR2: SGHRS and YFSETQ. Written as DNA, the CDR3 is TGCGCCAGCAGCTTGGTTCCGGACACTGAAGCTTTCTTT. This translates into CASSLVPDTEAFF.

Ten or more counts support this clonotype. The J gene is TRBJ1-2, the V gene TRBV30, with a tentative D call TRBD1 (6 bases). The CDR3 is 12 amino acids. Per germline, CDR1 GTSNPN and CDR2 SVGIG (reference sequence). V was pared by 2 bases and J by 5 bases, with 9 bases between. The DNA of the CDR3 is TGTGCCTGGAGTCCAGGGGCATATGGCTACACCTTC. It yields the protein CAWSPGAYGYTF.

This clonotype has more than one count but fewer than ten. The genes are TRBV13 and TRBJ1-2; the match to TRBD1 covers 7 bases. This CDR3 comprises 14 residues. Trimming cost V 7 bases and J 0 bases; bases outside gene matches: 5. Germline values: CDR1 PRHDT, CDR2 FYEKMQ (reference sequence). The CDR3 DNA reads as TGTGCCAGCAACTCCGGGACAGCTAACTATGGCTACACCTTC. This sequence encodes CASNSGTANYGYTF. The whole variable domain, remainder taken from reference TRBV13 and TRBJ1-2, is AAGVIQSPRHLIKEKRETATLKCYPIPRHDTVYWYQQGPGQDPQFLISFYEKMQSDKGSIPDRFSAQQFSDYHSELNMSSLELGDSALYFCASNSGTANYGYTFGSGTRLTVV.